Following are 22 T cell receptor beta chains from one sample sequenced in a study of regulatory T cells in long-lasting Graves disease. Specified time point: newly diagnosed GD, antithyroid drugs for less than 3 months. The TCR library used RNA extracted from PBMCs. Arm-PCR of CDR3 regions and iRepertoire HTBI primers were used to build TCR beta libraries. One entry per CDR3 protein results from TCRdb running MiXCR on the multiplex PCR reads. Of roughly 350,000 distinct CDR3 sequences listed, 16% were seen once; the top ten hold 20% to 25%. The same data also contributed to another study, on T cells in Graves' hyperthyroidism and ophthalmopathy.

Sequenced here: peripheral blood mononuclear cells (PBMCs), sampled at new diagnosis, from a patient treated with antithyroid drugs. These receptors originate from a woman younger than 35 with Graves disease.

This clonotype was seen ten or more times. The rearrangement links TRBV6-2 or TRBV6-3 to TRBJ2-3; no definite D call. The germline V gene encodes CDR1 MNHEY and CDR2 SVGEGT. The V and J ends lost 5 bases and 1 base respectively, with 13 bases between them. The CDR3 is made up of 15 amino acids. The CDR3 here is CASSEAGWGTDTQYF. The CDR3 DNA reads TGTGCCAGCAGTGAAGCCGGGTGGGGCACAGATACGCAGTATTTT.

The table lists this clonotype with many counts. This rearrangement joins TRBV28 to TRBJ2-1; 8 nucleotides align to TRBD2. Trimming took 8 bases from V and 7 from J; bases not matched to a gene: 10. This CDR3 spans 14 amino acids. Germline CDR1 reads MDHEN; CDR2 reads SYDVKM. The CDR3 nucleotides read TGTGCCAGCCTAAGCGGGGGCCCGTGGAATGAGCAGTTCTTC. Translated: CASLSGGPWNEQFF.

The sample holds a few counts of this clonotype. This CDR3 is CASSFETRIYEQFF. Here the CDR3 DNA reads TGTGCCAGCAGCTTCGAGACTAGAATATATGAGCAGTTCTTC. V gene TRBV7-2 combines with J gene TRBJ2-1; weak D call: TRBD2 (6 bases). Trimming stripped 3 bases from V and 8 bases from J, with 14 bases between. The CDR3 consists of 14 residues. Germline V gene sequence: CDR1 SGHTA, CDR2 FQGNSA.

This clonotype was seen at least ten times. The genes are TRBV6-1 and TRBJ1-6; TRBD1 aligns across 12 bases. Germline CDR1 MNHNS, CDR2 SASEGT. The CDR3 is made up of 14 amino acids. The V and J ends lost 5 bases and 10 bases, in that order; junction bases with no gene match: 3. As DNA, the CDR3 is TGTGCCAGCAGTCGGGACAGGGGGCGATCACCCCTCCACTTT. Translating it yields CASSRDRGRSPLHF.

In this sample, this clonotype turned up many times. The rearrangement uses TRBV10-3 and TRBJ2-2; D is undetermined. CDR3 length: 13 amino acids. Germline V CDR1 and CDR2: ENHRY, SYGVKD. The V end was cut by 8 bases, the J end by 1 base, with 8 bases between. CDR3 protein: CAIVPENTGELFF. The CDR3 nucleotides are TGTGCCATCGTCCCGGAGAACACCGGGGAGCTGTTTTTT.

A few counts support this clonotype. The J gene is TRBJ1-2, the V gene TRBV15; 9 bases are a match to TRBD1. V lost 3 bases and J lost 8; bases outside the gene matches: 1. The CDR3 runs to 12 residues. The germline gives CDR1 LNHNV, CDR2 YYDKDF (reference sequence). CDR3 DNA: TGTGCCACCAGCAGGACAGGGGGAGGCTACACCTTC. This gives the protein CATSRTGGGYTF.

Ten or more counts support this clonotype. The J gene is TRBJ2-1, the V gene TRBV3-1; TRBD2 might be the D (5 bases). Trimming cost V 0 bases and J 10 bases, with 13 bases left between them. The CDR3 contains 14 residues. Germline lookup yields CDR1 LGHDT and CDR2 YNNKEL (reference sequence). The CDR3 DNA follows: TGTGCCAGCAGCCAAGACGGGGTCCCACGGGAGCAGTTCTTC. Translation gives CASSQDGVPREQFF.

This clonotype was seen ten or more times. V usage is TRBV18 and J usage is TRBJ1-2, with D unresolved. The CDR3 is 16 residues long. V was cut by 2 bases and J by 5 bases, with 18 bases left in between. CDR1 is KGHSH, CDR2 LQKENI, per germline. The chain's CDR3 is CASSPTLRGPYYGYTF. CDR3 DNA: TGTGCCAGCTCACCAACCTTGAGAGGGCCATATTATGGCTACACCTTC.

This clonotype has a handful of counts. This chain uses TRBV7-9 with TRBJ2-3; 7 bases are shared with TRBD2. The CDR3 has 12 amino acids. The germline CDR1 and CDR2 sequences are SEHNR and FQNEAQ (reference sequence). V trimming: 1 base; J trimming: 12 bases; junction bases outside the gene matches: 4. CDR3 sequence reads: CASSLVGRDQYF. The CDR3 DNA sequence: TGTGCCAGCAGCTTAGTAGGGAGGGATCAGTATTTT.

This clonotype came up a few times. The chain uses TRBV7-6 and TRBJ1-2; perhaps TRBD1 as D (5 bases). CDR1 is SGHVS, CDR2 FNYEAQ, per germline. Between the trimmed V and J ends, which lost 5 bases and 0 bases, there was a span of 16 bases. This CDR3 contains 16 residues. As DNA, the CDR3 is TGTGCCAGCAGCCCCGACCCGGGGCCTACTAACTATGGCTACACCTTC. Translated: CASSPDPGPTNYGYTF.

The J gene is TRBJ1-5, the V gene TRBV19; tentatively, D is TRBD1 (5 bases). The CDR3 consists of 15 residues. Between the trimmed V and J ends, which lost 3 bases and 0 bases, there was a span of 9 bases. Germline V gives CDR1 LNHDA, CDR2 SQIVND (reference sequence). The CDR3 region is CASSMGQYSNQPQHF. DNA for the CDR3: TGTGCCAGTAGTATGGGGCAGTATAGCAATCAGCCCCAGCATTTT.

As for this clonotype: A much larger clonotype is one base distant, so this may be a read error. The chain combines TRBV2 with TRBJ1-2, with 10 nucleotides matching TRBD1. Looked up from germline, CDR1 is SNHLY and CDR2 is FYNNEI. The CDR3 is 15 residues long. The CDR3 loop reads CASSHGQGGAYSYTF. The CDR3 region has the DNA TGTGCCAGCAGCCACGGACAGGGGGGGGCCTATAGCTACACCTTC.

This clonotype was observed at least ten times. The V and J genes are TRBV10-1 and TRBJ2-1; D is tentatively TRBD1 or TRBD2 (5 bases each). Trimming stripped 8 bases from V and 2 bases from J, with 16 bases between. Per the germline V gene, CDR1 is WNHNN and CDR2 is SYGVQD (reference sequence). The CDR3 runs 15 residues. CDR3 loop: CASLQPGTAYNEQFF. The CDR3 nucleotides read TGCGCCAGCCTCCAACCCGGGACGGCCTACAATGAGCAGTTCTTC.

This clonotype was observed a few times. The chain recombines TRBV5-5 with TRBJ2-1; 12 nucleotides agree with TRBD1. V shed 2 bases and J 1 base; nucleotides not matched to a gene: 13. Germline V lookup: CDR1 SGHKS, CDR2 YYEKEE (reference sequence). This CDR3 contains 20 residues. CDR3 nucleotide sequence: TGTGCCAGCAGCTTACTACCGGGACAGGGGGCTGAGATGTCCTACAATGAGCAGTTCTTC. Residues: CASSLLPGQGAEMSYNEQFF. The variable domain in full, with the rest retrieved from reference TRBV5-5 and TRBJ2-1, is DAGVTQSPTHLIKTRGQQVTLRCSPISGHKSVSWYQQVLGQGPQFIFQYYEKEERGRGNFPDRFSARQFPNYSSELNVNALLLGDSALYLCASSLLPGQGAEMSYNEQFFGPGTRLTVL.

This clonotype was found many times. This rearrangement joins TRBV12-3 or TRBV12-4 to TRBJ2-3, with a tentative D call TRBD2 (6 bases). The CDR3 has 12 residues. Trimming removed 5 bases from V and 6 bases from J, with 9 bases in between. Here the CDR3 DNA reads TGTGCCAGCAGTACTAGCATCGATACGCAGTATTTT. Residues: CASSTSIDTQYF.

In this sample, this clonotype turned up a few times. This chain links TRBV28 with TRBJ1-3; D is ambiguous. Germline CDR1 MDHEN, CDR2 SYDVKM. The ends were cut back, 5 bases at V and 0 bases at J, with 11 bases in the middle. CDR3 length: 15 residues. The CDR3 bases are TGTGCCAGCAGTCCTCCGAACCTCTCTGGAAACACCATATATTTT. Its protein product is CASSPPNLSGNTIYF.

In this sample, this clonotype turned up many times. The rearrangement joins TRBV5-1 to TRBJ2-7; 7 bases are a match to TRBD2. CDR1 and CDR2 (germline): SGHRS, YFSETQ. The CDR3 loop spans 14 amino acids. J was trimmed by 6 bases and V by 0 bases; bases with no gene match: 6. CDR3 DNA: TGCGCCAGCAGCTTGGGGGTAGCGGGTGCCGAGCAGTACTTC. Encoded protein: CASSLGVAGAEQYF. Together with reference TRBV5-1 and TRBJ2-7, the CDR3 gives the full variable domain: KAGVTQTPRYLIKTRGQQVTLSCSPISGHRSVSWYQQTPGQGLQFLFEYFSETQRNKGNFPGRFSGRQFSNSRSEMNVSTLELGDSALYLCASSLGVAGAEQYFGPGTRLTVT.

As regards this clonotype: A much larger clone differs from this one at a single base, so this may be a read error. The V and J genes are TRBV7-9 and TRBJ2-7; TRBD1 is a possible D gene (6 bases). There are 16 residues in the CDR3. Germline V lookup: CDR1 SEHNR, CDR2 FQNEAQ (reference sequence). The CDR3 is CASSFLGGSPKAERYF. The CDR3 DNA follows: TGTGCCAGCAGCTTTTTAGGGGGTTCCCCTAAAGCCGAGCGGTACTTC.

This chain joins TRBV25-1 and TRBJ2-2; TRBD2 aligns across 11 bases. The CDR3 is 16 amino acids. Germline V lookup: CDR1 MGHDK, CDR2 SYGVNS. The ends lost 6 bases at V and 0 bases at J; junction bases unmatched: 3. The CDR3 here is CASRTGLAANTGELFF. DNA for the CDR3: TGTGCCAGCAGGACGGGACTAGCGGCGAACACCGGGGAGCTGTTTTTT.

Ten or more counts support this clonotype. The rearrangement uses TRBV2 and TRBJ2-7; D perhaps matches TRBD2 (6 bases). Germline-derived CDR1 and CDR2 are SNHLY and FYNNEI. CDR3 length: 13 amino acids. V lost 3 bases and J lost 1, with 7 bases in between. CDR3 in amino acids: CASSDGGSYEQYF. The DNA for the CDR3 is TGTGCCAGCAGTGATGGGGGGTCCTACGAGCAGTACTTC.

This clonotype was seen at least ten times. V gene TRBV29-1 combines with J gene TRBJ2-5, with 10 bases matching TRBD2. CDR1 is SQVTM, CDR2 ANQGSEA, per germline. There are 17 residues in the CDR3. V shed 1 base and J 2 bases; nucleotides not matched to a gene: 10. Here the CDR3 reads CSVEVLPTSGVQETQYF. For the CDR3, the DNA is TGCAGCGTTGAAGTTCTTCCTACTAGCGGGGTACAAGAGACCCAGTACTTC.

The sample holds many counts of this clonotype. The CDR3 protein is CSVELTGGEQYF. The CDR3 coding sequence is TGCAGCGTTGAATTGACAGGGGGCGAGCAGTACTTC. The rearrangement uses TRBV29-1 and TRBJ2-7; 9 nucleotides match TRBD1. V trimming: 2 bases; J trimming: 6 bases; junction bases outside the gene matches: 2. The CDR3 length is 12 residues. The V gene's germline CDR1 is SQVTM and CDR2 ANQGSEA.